A selection of T cell receptor beta chains follows, all from one sample in a study of T cell changes during pregnancy in multiple sclerosis. Assay: immunoSEQ multiplex PCR; the TCRdb copy retains only in-frame clones and omits some. This table has 60,000 to 95,000 clones, just over 90% appearing once. The sample was CD4+ T cells from peripheral blood mononuclear cells, taken before pregnancy. Every receptor here comes from a female donor with multiple sclerosis, enrolled in a pregnancy study. CDR3s include the opening cysteine and the closing phenylalanine or tryptophan. Fields, in order: CDR3 protein, CDR3 DNA, D gene, clone size, V gene, J gene. The D gene is left open where the match is weak. Clone size is stated in some rows and not others, as once, few, many or a class when expanded.

CDR3: CASSDSPRTGRAFF
DNA: TGTGCCAGCAGTGATAGTCCCCGGACAGGGAGGGCTTTCTTT
D: TRBD1
size: -
V: TRBV2
J: TRBJ1-1

CDR3: CAQDRGRSDTEAFF
DNA: TGTGCCCAGGACAGGGGGCGCTCGGACACTGAAGCTTTCTTT
D: TRBD1
size: few
V: TRBV30
J: TRBJ1-1

CDR3: CASSVTGGRFNTEAFF
DNA: TGTGCCAGCAGCGTGACAGGGGGAAGGTTTAACACTGAAGCTTTCTTT
D: TRBD1
size: -
V: TRBV7-2
J: TRBJ1-1

CDR3: CASSSGDRDEQYF
DNA: TGTGCCAGCAGTTCAGGGGACAGGGACGAGCAGTACTTC
D: TRBD1
size: -
V: TRBV28
J: TRBJ2-7

CDR3: CASSDRQGGEQYF
DNA: TGTGCCAGCAGCGATCGACAGGGCGGCGAGCAGTACTTC
D: TRBD1
size: -
V: TRBV7-7
J: TRBJ2-7

CDR3: CASSQDLNRNSGNTIYF
DNA: TGCGCCAGCAGCCAAGATCTTAACAGGAACTCTGGAAACACCATATATTTT
D: -
size: -
V: TRBV4-3
J: TRBJ1-3

CDR3: CASSYHGTSGTYEQYF
DNA: TGCGCCAGCAGCTACCACGGGACTAGCGGGACCTACGAGCAGTACTTC
D: TRBD2
size: -
V: TRBV5-1
J: TRBJ2-7

CDR3: CASSPSEAFF
DNA: TGTGCCAGCAGCCCTTCTGAAGCTTTCTTT
D: -
size: -
V: TRBV14
J: TRBJ1-1

CDR3: CASSTLQGSGYTF
DNA: TGTGCCAGCAGTACACTTCAGGGTTCGGGCTACACCTTC
D: -
size: -
V: TRBV28
J: TRBJ1-2

CDR3: CASSLVAGVTTDTQYF
DNA: TGTGCCAGCAGCTTAGTTGCGGGAGTGACGACAGATACGCAGTATTTT
D: TRBD2
size: -
V: TRBV5-8
J: TRBJ2-3

CDR3: CASSDPGHPQETQYF
DNA: TGTGCCAGCTCAGATCCGGGACACCCCCAAGAGACCCAGTACTTC
D: -
size: once
V: TRBV18
J: TRBJ2-5

CDR3: CASSKTPDRNSPLHF
DNA: TGTGCCAGCAGCAAAACCCCCGACAGGAATTCACCCCTCCACTTT
D: -
size: -
V: TRBV9
J: TRBJ1-6

CDR3: CAWQQGYGYTF
DNA: TGTGCCTGGCAACAGGGCTATGGCTACACCTTC
D: -
size: -
V: TRBV30
J: TRBJ1-2

CDR3: CASSLSGGGPKTGELFF
DNA: TGTGCCAGCAGTTTATCCGGGGGAGGGCCAAAGACCGGGGAGCTGTTTTTT
D: TRBD2
size: -
V: TRBV27
J: TRBJ2-2

CDR3: CASSIVAGNTEAFF
DNA: TGTGCCAGTAGTATAGTAGCGGGGAACACTGAAGCTTTCTTT
D: -
size: -
V: TRBV19
J: TRBJ1-1

CDR3: CSVEDSPNYGYTF
DNA: TGCAGCGTTGAAGACAGTCCTAACTATGGCTACACCTTC
D: -
size: -
V: TRBV29-1
J: TRBJ1-2

CDR3: CASSSPGLAGVDTQYF
DNA: TGTGCCAGCAGCTCACCGGGACTAGCGGGAGTAGATACGCAGTATTTT
D: TRBD2
size: once
V: TRBV5-4
J: TRBJ2-3

CDR3: CASSLADRGDNEQFF
DNA: TGTGCCAGCAGCTTGGCGGACAGGGGGGACAATGAGCAGTTCTTC
D: TRBD1
size: once
V: TRBV5-8
J: TRBJ2-1

CDR3: CASSLGTSGSHRIYNEQFF
DNA: TGCGCCAGCAGCTTGGGAACTAGCGGGAGCCATAGAATCTACAATGAGCAGTTCTTC
D: TRBD2
size: -
V: TRBV5-1
J: TRBJ2-1

CDR3: CASSSWVRGAGDTQYF
DNA: TGTGCCAGCAGCTCATGGGTTCGTGGGGCCGGAGATACGCAGTATTTT
D: -
size: -
V: TRBV9
J: TRBJ2-3

CDR3: CAWSVVGGNNSPLHF
DNA: TGTGCCTGGAGTGTAGTGGGGGGAAATAATTCACCCCTCCACTTT
D: -
size: -
V: TRBV30
J: TRBJ1-6

CDR3: CASSGTPKSGYGYTF
DNA: TGTGCCAGCAGTGGGACACCGAAAAGTGGCTATGGCTACACCTTC
D: -
size: -
V: TRBV2
J: TRBJ1-2

CDR3: CASSIRAGGGTDTQYF
DNA: TGTGCCAGTAGTATAAGGGCAGGGGGTGGCACAGATACGCAGTATTTT
D: TRBD1
size: once
V: TRBV19
J: TRBJ2-3

CDR3: CASSRGQGTQQAETQYF
DNA: TGTGCCAGCAGCCGGGGACAGGGAACTCAGCAAGCGGAGACCCAGTACTTC
D: TRBD1
size: once
V: TRBV7-2
J: TRBJ2-5

CDR3: CASSVAVGLAYTGELFF
DNA: TGTGCCAGCAGCGTAGCGGTGGGACTAGCCTACACCGGGGAGCTGTTTTTT
D: TRBD2
size: -
V: TRBV9
J: TRBJ2-2

CDR3: CASSSLPGQMSTDTQYF
DNA: TGTGCCAGCAGCAGTCTACCGGGACAGATGAGCACAGATACGCAGTATTTT
D: TRBD1
size: many
V: TRBV11-3
J: TRBJ2-3

CDR3: CSVETGSFSGANVLTF
DNA: TGCAGCGTTGAAACGGGAAGTTTCTCTGGGGCCAACGTCCTGACTTTC
D: -
size: -
V: TRBV29-1
J: TRBJ2-6

CDR3: CAREREELHEQFF
DNA: TGTGCCAGGGAGCGGGAGGAACTGCATGAGCAGTTCTTC
D: TRBD2
size: -
V: TRBV27
J: TRBJ2-1

CDR3: CASSTWGGAVNTEAFF
DNA: TGCGCCAGCAGCACCTGGGGAGGGGCCGTGAACACTGAAGCTTTCTTT
D: -
size: -
V: TRBV5-1
J: TRBJ1-1

CDR3: CASSEQSGVEKLFF
DNA: TGTGCCAGCAGTGAACAGTCGGGAGTTGAAAAACTGTTTTTT
D: -
size: -
V: TRBV25-1
J: TRBJ1-4

CDR3: CASSVDGVTEAFF
DNA: TGTGCCAGCAGCGTAGACGGGGTCACTGAAGCTTTCTTT
D: -
size: -
V: TRBV9
J: TRBJ1-1

CDR3: CASSKAGTWEQETQYF
DNA: TGCGCCAGCAGCAAAGCCGGGACATGGGAGCAAGAGACCCAGTACTTC
D: -
size: once
V: TRBV5-1
J: TRBJ2-5

CDR3: CASSLSGGNQPQHF
DNA: TGTGCCAGCAGCTTAAGCGGGGGGAATCAGCCCCAGCATTTT
D: -
size: -
V: TRBV7-3
J: TRBJ1-5

CDR3: CASSSPDRVDTEAFF
DNA: TGTGCCAGCAGTTCCCCAGACAGGGTGGACACTGAAGCTTTCTTT
D: TRBD1
size: -
V: TRBV6-6
J: TRBJ1-1

CDR3: CASSGAGQGLRYTF
DNA: TGTGCCAGCAGCGGTGCGGGACAGGGTTTGCGGTACACCTTC
D: TRBD1
size: -
V: TRBV9
J: TRBJ1-2

CDR3: CASSQVAGMNTEAFF
DNA: TGCGCCAGCAGCCAAGTTGCGGGGATGAACACTGAAGCTTTCTTT
D: -
size: -
V: TRBV4-1
J: TRBJ1-1

CDR3: CASSLGGQGTGNEQFF
DNA: TGTGCCAGCAGCTTAGGAGGACAGGGTACGGGCAATGAGCAGTTCTTC
D: TRBD1
size: few
V: TRBV7-6
J: TRBJ2-1

CDR3: CASSLNTPGGGYTF
DNA: TGTGCCAGCAGCTTAAATACTCCGGGGGGTGGCTACACCTTC
D: -
size: -
V: TRBV7-9
J: TRBJ1-2

CDR3: CASSIPGLVYEQYF
DNA: TGTGCCAGTAGTATCCCGGGACTCGTCTACGAGCAGTACTTC
D: -
size: -
V: TRBV19
J: TRBJ2-7

CDR3: CASSSDRQSSYNSPLHF
DNA: TGTGCCAGCAGCTCGGACAGGCAGAGCTCCTATAATTCACCCCTCCACTTT
D: TRBD1
size: -
V: TRBV5-6
J: TRBJ1-6

CDR3: CASSLERNYEQYF
DNA: TGCGCCAGCAGCTTAGAGCGGAACTACGAGCAGTACTTC
D: -
size: -
V: TRBV5-1
J: TRBJ2-7

CDR3: CSGGGGGHEQYF
DNA: TGCAGCGGCGGTGGGGGAGGGCACGAGCAGTACTTC
D: TRBD2
size: -
V: TRBV29-1
J: TRBJ2-7

CDR3: CASSPDGDTGYTF
DNA: TGTGCCAGCAGCCCTGACGGGGATACTGGCTACACCTTC
D: -
size: -
V: TRBV7-9
J: TRBJ1-2

CDR3: CASTSGTYEQYF
DNA: TGTGCCAGCACCTCGGGAACCTACGAGCAGTACTTC
D: -
size: -
V: TRBV6-5
J: TRBJ2-7

CDR3: CASSMTGLTYNSPLHF
DNA: TGTGCCAGTAGTATGACAGGTCTCACCTATAATTCACCCCTCCACTTT
D: -
size: -
V: TRBV19
J: TRBJ1-6

CDR3: CAGSRQGAATNEKLFF
DNA: TGTGCCGGGTCCAGACAGGGGGCCGCAACTAATGAAAAACTGTTTTTT
D: TRBD1
size: -
V: TRBV28
J: TRBJ1-4

CDR3: CSVELGLSGGRLETQYF
DNA: TGCAGCGTTGAGCTTGGCTTGTCGGGGGGGCGTTTAGAGACCCAGTACTTC
D: TRBD2
size: once
V: TRBV29-1
J: TRBJ2-5

CDR3: CASSLQGFGTEAFF
DNA: TGTGCCAGCAGCCTACAGGGATTCGGCACTGAAGCTTTCTTT
D: -
size: -
V: TRBV5-4
J: TRBJ1-1

CDR3: CASRRVSAYEQYF
DNA: TGTGCCAGCAGGCGGGTTTCCGCCTACGAGCAGTACTTC
D: -
size: -
V: TRBV6-5
J: TRBJ2-7

CDR3: CASSPNMADYGYTF
DNA: TGTGCCAGCTCACCAAATATGGCGGACTATGGCTACACCTTC
D: -
size: -
V: TRBV18
J: TRBJ1-2

CDR3: CASSSTGGQPQHF
DNA: TGTGCCAGCTCATCAACAGGGGGTCAGCCCCAGCATTTT
D: TRBD1
size: -
V: TRBV18
J: TRBJ1-5

CDR3: CTSSQDLSSFRYNEQFF
DNA: TGCACCAGCAGCCAAGATCTTTCCAGTTTTCGCTACAATGAGCAGTTCTTC
D: -
size: -
V: TRBV1
J: TRBJ2-1

CDR3: CASSVTGLYSPLHF
DNA: TGTGCCAGCAGCGTAACAGGCCTATATTCACCCCTCCACTTT
D: -
size: -
V: TRBV9
J: TRBJ1-6